A single sample gave rise to the 28 T cell receptor beta chains below, sequenced in a study of blood T cells in healthy people across ages. The authors ran a second PCR of 7 to 11 cycles using a sample-barcoded 5' primer and a J-beta primer mix. Each CDR3 protein gets one entry after TCRdb re-called the 5' RACE reads with MiXCR. The sample has about 1.6 million distinct CDR3 sequences; 30% to 35% are singletons. The sample was blood. Source of these receptors: a woman between 25 and 40 years old in good health.

V is TRBV5-1 and J is TRBJ1-5; no clear D. Germline V lookup: CDR1 SGHRS, CDR2 YFSETQ. The CDR3 spans 16 residues. V lost 0 bases to trimming and J lost 0 bases, with 10 bases between them. The CDR3 DNA reads TGCGCCAGCAGCTTGGAAGGGCCCTATAGCAATCAGCCCCAGCATTTT. Protein product: CASSLEGPYSNQPQHF.

The V gene is TRBV4-2, the J gene TRBJ1-5, with TRBD1 identical over 8 bases. The CDR3 has 15 residues. Trimming removed 1 base from V and 3 bases from J; junction bases left unmatched: 2. Germline CDR1 reads LGHNA; CDR2 reads YNFKEQ. CDR3 DNA: TGTGCCAGCAGCCAAGGGACAGGGAACAATCAGCCCCAGCATTTT. It encodes CASSQGTGNNQPQHF.

This clonotype was recorded only once. This sequence may be a read error, since a much larger clone differs from it by one base. The rearrangement uses TRBV4-1 and TRBJ2-7; TRBD2 agrees at 15 bases. CDR1 MGHRA and CDR2 YSYEKL come from the germline V gene. The CDR3 contains 17 residues. The V and J ends lost 4 bases and 4 bases, in that order; junction bases with no gene match: 8. The CDR3 reads CASSLVGTSGRSYEQYF. DNA of the CDR3: TGCGCCAGCAGCCTTGTCGGGACTAGCGGGAGGTCGTACGAGCAGTACTTC.

The genes are TRBV10-3 and TRBJ2-7; TRBD1 agrees at 8 bases. With V trimmed by 9 bases and J by 7 bases, 5 bases remained unmatched. Germline V gives CDR1 ENHRY, CDR2 SYGVKD. The CDR3 is 11 residues long. The CDR3: CAIGTGREQYF. The CDR3 nucleotides read TGTGCCATTGGGACAGGAAGAGAGCAGTACTTC.

This chain links TRBV28 with TRBJ2-1, with D uncertain. The CDR3 length is 15 residues. V was pared by 6 bases and J by 2 bases, with 14 bases between. Looked up from germline, CDR1 is MDHEN and CDR2 is SYDVKM. The DNA for the CDR3 is TGTGCCAGCAGCTCCTCGGAGAGCGCCTACAATGAGCAGTTCTTC. Translation gives CASSSSESAYNEQFF.

In this sample, this clonotype turned up once. The chain employs TRBV10-3 and TRBJ2-3, with TRBD1 matching 8 bases. The CDR3 is 16 residues long. After removal of 3 bases from V and 4 bases from J, the junction contained 9 bases not matched to a gene. Per the germline V gene, CDR1 is ENHRY and CDR2 is SYGVKD. The CDR3 is CAISDGQGYTSDTQYF. The CDR3 bases are TGTGCCATCAGTGACGGACAGGGCTACACATCAGATACGCAGTATTTT.

A word on this clonotype: This could be a read error, since a much larger clone is one nucleotide away. This chain connects TRBV2 to TRBJ2-7; a possible D gene is TRBD2 (6 bases). The CDR3 runs to 14 residues. Per the germline V gene, CDR1 is SNHLY and CDR2 is FYNNEI. V lost 8 bases and J lost 6, with 20 bases in between. CDR3 loop: CASASGTGRCEQYF. The CDR3 DNA is TGTGCCAGCGCTTCCGGGACTGGGCGATGCGAGCAGTACTTC.

This clonotype was seen more than once but under ten times. J is TRBJ2-1 and V is TRBV20-1; D gene unclear. The germline V and J ends were trimmed by 4 bases and 8 bases, with 9 bases remaining between them. CDR1 and CDR2 from the germline V gene are DFQATT and SNEGSKA (reference sequence). This CDR3 has 11 residues. CDR3 region: CSANIGDEQFF. In nucleotides, the CDR3 is TGCAGTGCTAATATTGGGGATGAGCAGTTCTTC.

This clonotype has just one count. This could be a read error, since a much larger clone is one nucleotide away. This rearrangement joins TRBV29-1 to TRBJ2-7; perhaps TRBD1 as D (6 bases). The CDR3 consists of 14 residues. Per the germline V gene, CDR1 is SQVTM and CDR2 is ANQGSEA. The CDR3 DNA reads as TGCGGCGTTGAAGGCCAGGGGAGTGGGTACGAGCAGTACTTC. This gives the protein CGVEGQGSGYEQYF.

V usage is TRBV20-1 and J usage is TRBJ2-5; 7 positions match TRBD2. V was pared by 6 bases and J by 2 bases, with 15 bases of the junction left unmatched. The CDR3 has 16 amino acids. Germline CDR1 reads DFQATT; CDR2 reads SNEGSKA (reference sequence). In DNA form, the CDR3 reads TGCAGTGCGGAGGGAGGGCGCGGGGGAGCTCAAGAGACCCAGTACTTC. It encodes CSAEGGRGGAQETQYF.

As concerns this clonotype: The junction departs from the called germline gene at one end, perhaps through a read error. The J gene is TRBJ2-1, the V gene TRBV4-2, with 8 nucleotides matching TRBD1. The CDR3 extends over 15 amino acids. Germline values: CDR1 LGHNA, CDR2 YNFKEQ. CDR3 coding DNA: TGTGCCAGCAGCCCGGACAGGGCCATGGACAATGTGCAGTTCTTC. Amino acid sequence: CASSPDRAMDNVQFF.

The V gene is TRBV15, the J gene TRBJ1-2; D call uncertain. Trimming shortened V by 3 bases and J by 5 bases, and 16 bases separated the two germline ends. Germline CDR1 is LNHNV and CDR2 is YYDKDF (reference sequence). CDR3 length: 15 residues. CDR3 residues: CATSRDSWIVYGYTF. CDR3 bases: TGTGCCACCAGCAGGGACTCTTGGATAGTGTATGGCTACACCTTC.

This chain connects TRBV4-1 to TRBJ1-6, with D perhaps matching TRBD1 (6 bases). This CDR3 is built from 14 residues. The germline CDR1 and CDR2 sequences are MGHRA and YSYEKL. Trimming removed 4 bases at V and 10 bases at J, with 14 bases between. DNA for the CDR3: TGCGCCAGCAGCCGGGAAAGGGGGGGATCACCCCTCCACTTT. Protein: CASSRERGGSPLHF.

V is TRBV27 and J is TRBJ2-3; possible D gene TRBD1, 5 bases. The CDR3 loop spans 16 amino acids. Germline V gene lookup returns CDR1 MNHEY and CDR2 SMNVEV (reference sequence). V was trimmed by 6 bases and J by 2 bases, leaving 18 bases between them. CDR3 DNA: TGTGCCAGCAGCCTTCAGCTACAGGCAACCACAGATACGCAGTATTTT. Translation gives CASSLQLQATTDTQYF.

V gene TRBV27 combines with J gene TRBJ2-1, with TRBD2 matching over 12 bases. The CDR3 is made up of 17 amino acids. The germline CDR1 and CDR2 sequences are MNHEY and SMNVEV (reference sequence). Trimming took 3 bases from V and 7 from J; bases not matched to a gene: 10. The CDR3 nucleotides are TGTGCCAGCAGTTTTCTATCCACTAGCGGGGGGTTTAATGAGCAGTTCTTC. Translation gives CASSFLSTSGGFNEQFF.

V is TRBV7-9 and J is TRBJ2-3; D is uncertain. The CDR3 sequence is 14 residues long. The ends were cut back, 5 bases at V and 2 bases at J, with 11 bases in the middle. Germline V gene lookup returns CDR1 SEHNR and CDR2 FQNEAQ (reference sequence). CDR3 bases: TGTGCCAGCAGCCAGGCGGCCCTCACAGATACGCAGTATTTT. This translates into CASSQAALTDTQYF.

This chain connects TRBV29-1 to TRBJ1-4; 9 nucleotides align to TRBD1. This CDR3 is 13 amino acids long. Trimming removed 6 bases from V and 8 bases from J; junction bases left unmatched: 7. Germline CDR1 is SQVTM and CDR2 is ANQGSEA. The CDR3 nucleotides read TGCAGCGTCACCGGGACAGGGAACGAAAAACTGTTTTTT. It yields the protein CSVTGTGNEKLFF.

This clonotype was found a few times. This chain uses TRBV20-1 with TRBJ1-5, with TRBD1 identical over 9 bases. Trimming cost V 4 bases and J 1 base; bases outside gene matches: 11. Germline V gene data show CDR1 as DFQATT and CDR2 as SNEGSKA (reference sequence). The CDR3 covers 17 residues. CDR3 amino acids: CSAIAGTGSRSNQPQHF. In DNA form, the CDR3 reads TGCAGTGCTATCGCCGGGACAGGGAGTCGAAGCAATCAGCCCCAGCATTTT.

Written as DNA, the CDR3 is TGTGCCAGCACCCCCTTAGCGGGAGGGCCTTCAGATACGCAGTATTTT. Its protein is CASTPLAGGPSDTQYF. V gene TRBV27 combines with J gene TRBJ2-3; TRBD2 aligns across 11 bases. In germline, CDR1 is MNHEY, CDR2 SMNVEV (reference sequence). The CDR3 covers 16 residues. With V trimmed by 7 bases and J by 4 bases, 10 bases remained unmatched.

The rearrangement uses TRBV27 and TRBJ1-2, with 7 positions matching TRBD1. The V gene's germline CDR1 is MNHEY and CDR2 SMNVEV (reference sequence). V dropped 4 bases and J dropped 2; count of bases not matched to a gene: 7. The CDR3 spans 15 residues. The CDR3 DNA is TGTGCCAGCAGTTCCCCGGAAGGGGGCAACTATGGCTACACCTTC. Translation gives CASSSPEGGNYGYTF.

This clonotype turned up a few times. Here the CDR3 DNA reads TGTGCCAGCAGTTTATCGGGGAGTTGGTATTTT. This translates into CASSLSGSWYF. The chain couples TRBV27 to TRBJ2-3, with a possible D match to TRBD2 (5 bases). This CDR3 contains 11 residues. CDR1 is MNHEY, CDR2 SMNVEV, per germline (reference sequence). Trimming left V 0 bases short and J 14 bases short, with 9 bases between.

Turning to this clonotype: One junction end disagrees with the germline gene, perhaps due to a read error. V usage is TRBV6-1 and J usage is TRBJ2-1; 10 positions match TRBD2. Germline-derived CDR1 and CDR2 are MNHNS and SASEGT. This CDR3 region has 19 residues. This chain's CDR3 is CASSRTAPASGRSYNEQFF. Written as DNA, the CDR3 is TGTGCCAGCAGCCGCACCGCCCCGGCTAGCGGGAGATCCTACAACGAGCAGTTCTTC.

CDR3 loop: CSASLGGLAGGKGDTQYF. The CDR3 DNA is TGCAGTGCTAGCCTTGGGGGACTAGCGGGAGGGAAGGGAGATACGCAGTATTTT. This chain connects TRBV20-1 to TRBJ2-3; 16 bases are a match to TRBD2. Trimming at V came to 3 bases and at J to 5 bases, leaving 11 bases not matched to a gene. Germline V gene data show CDR1 as DFQATT and CDR2 as SNEGSKA (reference sequence). This CDR3 region has 18 residues.

This clonotype occurred a few times. The V call is TRBV12-3 or TRBV12-4, the J call TRBJ1-2, with no clear D. Trimming left V 1 base short and J 3 bases short, with 6 bases between. The CDR3 loop spans 13 amino acids. CDR3 in DNA: TGTGCCAGCAGTTTAGAGGTGGACTATGGCTACACCTTC. This codes for CASSLEVDYGYTF.

This chain joins TRBV20-1 and TRBJ2-1; D is perhaps TRBD2 (7 bases). CDR1 and CDR2 from the germline V gene are DFQATT and SNEGSKA (reference sequence). Deletions cut 2 bases from V and 0 bases from J, with 14 bases between. The CDR3 runs to 16 residues. The CDR3 loop reads CSARTGRGGSYNEQFF. The DNA of the CDR3 is TGCAGTGCTAGAACGGGGAGGGGGGGCTCCTACAATGAGCAGTTCTTC.

V and J are TRBV10-2 and TRBJ2-3; tentatively, D is TRBD1 (6 bases). Germline V gene data show CDR1 as WSHSY and CDR2 as SAAADI. CDR3 length: 15 residues. The V gene lost 6 bases and the J gene lost 4 bases, with 17 bases spanning the gap. The CDR3 nucleotides read TGCGCCAGCAGATCAGGGGCATTGTTTGCAGATACGCAGTATTTT. Translated, it gives CASRSGALFADTQYF.

A note on this clonotype: The germline gene is not matched at one end of the junction; a read error may be the cause. The rearrangement links TRBV10-3 to TRBJ2-5; 8 bases line up with TRBD2. Germline lookup yields CDR1 ENHRY and CDR2 SYGVKD. CDR3 length equals 16 residues. The CDR3 nucleotides read TGTGCCGTCAGTGAGTTGTCGGGGGGGGTCTACGAGACCCAGTACTTC. Translating gives CAVSELSGGVYETQYF.

V usage is TRBV20-1 and J usage is TRBJ1-5, with 11 bases matching TRBD1. This CDR3 contains 16 residues. Germline V gives CDR1 DFQATT, CDR2 SNEGSKA (reference sequence). Losses at the gene ends were 3 bases for V and 7 bases for J; bases not matched to a gene: 11. This chain's CDR3 is CSARAFRDRGSQPQHF. The CDR3 DNA is TGCAGTGCTAGGGCATTCCGGGACAGGGGGTCCCAGCCCCAGCATTTT.